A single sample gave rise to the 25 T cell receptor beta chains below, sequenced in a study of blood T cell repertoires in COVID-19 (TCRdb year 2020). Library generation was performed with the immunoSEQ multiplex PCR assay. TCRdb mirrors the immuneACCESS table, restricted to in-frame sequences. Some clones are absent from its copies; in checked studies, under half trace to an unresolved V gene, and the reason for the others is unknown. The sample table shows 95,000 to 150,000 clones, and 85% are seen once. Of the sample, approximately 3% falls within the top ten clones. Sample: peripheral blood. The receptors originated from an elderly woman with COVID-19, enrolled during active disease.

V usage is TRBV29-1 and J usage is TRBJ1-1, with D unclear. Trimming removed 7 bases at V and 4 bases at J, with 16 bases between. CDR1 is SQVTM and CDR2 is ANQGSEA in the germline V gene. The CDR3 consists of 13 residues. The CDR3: CSANIRAGTEAFF. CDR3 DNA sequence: TGCAGCGCTAATATCCGGGCGGGCACTGAAGCTTTCTTT.

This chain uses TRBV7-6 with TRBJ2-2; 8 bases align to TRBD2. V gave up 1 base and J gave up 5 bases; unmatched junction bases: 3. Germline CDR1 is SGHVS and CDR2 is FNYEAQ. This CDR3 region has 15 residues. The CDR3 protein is CASSLGTSGTGELFF. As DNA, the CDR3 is TGTGCCAGCAGCTTAGGAACTAGCGGAACCGGGGAGCTGTTTTTT.

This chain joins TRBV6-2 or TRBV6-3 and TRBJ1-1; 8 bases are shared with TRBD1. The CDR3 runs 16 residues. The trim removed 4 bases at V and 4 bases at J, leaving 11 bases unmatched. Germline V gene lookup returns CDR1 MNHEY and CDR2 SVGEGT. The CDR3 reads CASSSLSPGGFTEAFF. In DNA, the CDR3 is TGTGCCAGCAGTTCACTCTCCCCAGGGGGCTTCACTGAAGCTTTCTTT.

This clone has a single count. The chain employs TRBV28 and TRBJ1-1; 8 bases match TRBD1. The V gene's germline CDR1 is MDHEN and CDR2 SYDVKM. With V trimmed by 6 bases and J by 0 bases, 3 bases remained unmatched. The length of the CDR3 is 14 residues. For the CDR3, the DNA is TGTGCCAGCAGCCCGGGACAGGTGAACACTGAAGCTTTCTTT. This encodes CASSPGQVNTEAFF.

The CDR3 DNA reads as TGTGCCAGCAGCCGCCTAGGGAGGGCAAATGAAAAACTGTTTTTT. Encoded protein: CASSRLGRANEKLFF. The genes are TRBV7-2 and TRBJ1-4, with D unresolved. V shed 5 bases and J shed 5 bases, with 15 bases lying between them. The CDR3 covers 15 residues. Germline V gene lookup returns CDR1 SGHTA and CDR2 FQGNSA.

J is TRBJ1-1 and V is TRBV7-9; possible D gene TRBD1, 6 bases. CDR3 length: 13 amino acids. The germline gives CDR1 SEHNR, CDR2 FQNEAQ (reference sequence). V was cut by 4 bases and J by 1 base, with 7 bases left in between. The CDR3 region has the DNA TGTGCCAGCAGCTGGGGACAGAACACTGAAGCTTTCTTT. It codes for CASSWGQNTEAFF.

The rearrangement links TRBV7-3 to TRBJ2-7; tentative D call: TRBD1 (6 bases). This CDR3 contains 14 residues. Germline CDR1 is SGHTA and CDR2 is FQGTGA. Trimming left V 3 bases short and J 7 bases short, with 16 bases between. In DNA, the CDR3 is TGTGCCAGCAGCTTGGGGGCCCTGTGTGAGGAGCAGTACTTC. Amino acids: CASSLGALCEEQYF.

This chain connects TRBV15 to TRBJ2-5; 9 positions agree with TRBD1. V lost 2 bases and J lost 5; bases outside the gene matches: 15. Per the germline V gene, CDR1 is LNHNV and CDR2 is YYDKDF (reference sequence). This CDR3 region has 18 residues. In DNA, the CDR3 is TGTGCCACCAGCAGAAATACAGGGGGCGGGACTGTTCAGGAGACCCAGTACTTC. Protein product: CATSRNTGGGTVQETQYF.

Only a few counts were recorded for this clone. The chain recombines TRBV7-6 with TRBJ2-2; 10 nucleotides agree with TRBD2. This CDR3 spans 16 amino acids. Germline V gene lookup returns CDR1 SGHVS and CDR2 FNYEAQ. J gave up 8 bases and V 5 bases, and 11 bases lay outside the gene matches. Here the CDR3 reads CASSPLAGVSMGELFF. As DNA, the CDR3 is TGTGCCAGCAGCCCCCTAGCGGGAGTGTCCATGGGGGAGCTGTTTTTT.

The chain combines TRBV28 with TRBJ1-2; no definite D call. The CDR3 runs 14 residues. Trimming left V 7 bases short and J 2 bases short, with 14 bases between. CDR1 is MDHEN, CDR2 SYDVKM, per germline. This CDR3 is CASTIEGGNYGYTF. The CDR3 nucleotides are TGTGCCAGCACTATCGAGGGCGGGAACTATGGCTACACCTTC.

This CDR3 reads CASSFGVVGEKLFF. CDR3 sequence (DNA): TGTGCCAGCAGCTTCGGGGTGGTGGGAGAAAAACTGTTTTTT. The V call is TRBV7-9, the J call TRBJ1-4; D gene unclear. Germline V lookup: CDR1 SEHNR, CDR2 FQNEAQ (reference sequence). With 3 bases removed from V and 8 bases from J, the gap between germline ends came to 13 bases. The CDR3 is 14 amino acids.

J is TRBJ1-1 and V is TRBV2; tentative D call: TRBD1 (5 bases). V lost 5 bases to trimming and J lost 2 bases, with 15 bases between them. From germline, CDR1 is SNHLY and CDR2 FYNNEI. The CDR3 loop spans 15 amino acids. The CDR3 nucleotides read TGTGCCAGCAGTTTTGGGCCTGGGGCAAACACTGAAGCTTTCTTT. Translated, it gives CASSFGPGANTEAFF.

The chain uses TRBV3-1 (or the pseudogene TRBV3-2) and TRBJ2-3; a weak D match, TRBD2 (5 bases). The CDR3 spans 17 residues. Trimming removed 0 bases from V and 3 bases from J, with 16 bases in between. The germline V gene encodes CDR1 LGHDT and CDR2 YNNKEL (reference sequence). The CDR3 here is CASSQERERLVTDTQYF. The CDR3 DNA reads TGTGCCAGCAGCCAAGAGAGGGAGCGTCTGGTGACAGATACGCAGTATTTT.

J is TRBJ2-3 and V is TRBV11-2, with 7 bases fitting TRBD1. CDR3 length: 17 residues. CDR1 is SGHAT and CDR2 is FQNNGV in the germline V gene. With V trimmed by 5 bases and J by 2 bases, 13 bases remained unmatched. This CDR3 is CASSLGGSPFNTDTQYF. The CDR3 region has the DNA TGTGCCAGCAGCCTAGGGGGCTCCCCTTTTAACACAGATACGCAGTATTTT.

The DNA of the CDR3 is TGTGCCAGTAGTATGAAGGGGGCGCGGACAGATACGCAGTATTTT. It translates to CASSMKGARTDTQYF. The rearrangement joins TRBV19 to TRBJ2-3, with 7 bases fitting TRBD1. With V trimmed by 3 bases and J by 3 bases, 6 bases remained unmatched. Germline V gene sequence: CDR1 LNHDA, CDR2 SQIVND (reference sequence). The CDR3 loop spans 15 amino acids.

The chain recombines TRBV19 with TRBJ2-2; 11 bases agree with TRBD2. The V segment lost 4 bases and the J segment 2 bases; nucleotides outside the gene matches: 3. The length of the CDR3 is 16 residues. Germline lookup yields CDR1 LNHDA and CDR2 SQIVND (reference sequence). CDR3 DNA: TGTGCCAGTAGTAGAAGACTAGCGGGAAACACCGGGGAGCTGTTTTTT. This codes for CASSRRLAGNTGELFF.

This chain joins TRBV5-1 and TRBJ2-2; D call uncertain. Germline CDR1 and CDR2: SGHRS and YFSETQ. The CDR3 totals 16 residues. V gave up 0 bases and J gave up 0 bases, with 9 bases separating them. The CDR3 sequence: CASSLVLLANTGELFF. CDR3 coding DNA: TGCGCCAGCAGCTTGGTGCTGCTAGCGAACACCGGGGAGCTGTTTTTT.

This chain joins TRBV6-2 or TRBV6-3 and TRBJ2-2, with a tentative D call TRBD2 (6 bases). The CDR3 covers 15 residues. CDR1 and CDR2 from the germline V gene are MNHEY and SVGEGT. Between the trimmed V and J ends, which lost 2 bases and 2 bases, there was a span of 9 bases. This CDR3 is CASSYNAGNTGELFF. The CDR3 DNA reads TGTGCCAGCAGTTACAACGCGGGAAACACCGGGGAGCTGTTTTTT.

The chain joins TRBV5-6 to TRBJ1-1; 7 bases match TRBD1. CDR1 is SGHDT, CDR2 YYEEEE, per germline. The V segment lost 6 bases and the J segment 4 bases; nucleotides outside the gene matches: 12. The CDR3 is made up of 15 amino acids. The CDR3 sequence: CASNSITGDFTEAFF. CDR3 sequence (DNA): TGTGCCAGCAACTCGATAACAGGGGATTTCACTGAAGCTTTCTTT.

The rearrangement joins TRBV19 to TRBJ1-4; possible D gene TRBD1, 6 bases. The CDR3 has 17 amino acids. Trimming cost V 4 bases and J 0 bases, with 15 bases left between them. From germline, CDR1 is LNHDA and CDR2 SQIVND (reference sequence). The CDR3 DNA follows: TGTGCCAGTAGTACCTACTCCGGACAGTCAACTAATGAAAAACTGTTTTTT. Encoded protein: CASSTYSGQSTNEKLFF.

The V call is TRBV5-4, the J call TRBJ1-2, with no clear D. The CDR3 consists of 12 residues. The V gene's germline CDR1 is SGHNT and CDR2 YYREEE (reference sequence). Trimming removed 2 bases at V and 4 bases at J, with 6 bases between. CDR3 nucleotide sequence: TGTGCCAGCAGCTTCGAGTCCTATGGCTACACCTTC. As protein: CASSFESYGYTF.

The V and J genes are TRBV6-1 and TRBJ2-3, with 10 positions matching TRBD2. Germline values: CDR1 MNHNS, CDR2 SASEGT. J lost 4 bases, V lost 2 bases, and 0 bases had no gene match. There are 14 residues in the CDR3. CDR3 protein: CASSELAGADTQYF. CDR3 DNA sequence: TGTGCCAGCAGTGAACTAGCGGGAGCAGATACGCAGTATTTT.

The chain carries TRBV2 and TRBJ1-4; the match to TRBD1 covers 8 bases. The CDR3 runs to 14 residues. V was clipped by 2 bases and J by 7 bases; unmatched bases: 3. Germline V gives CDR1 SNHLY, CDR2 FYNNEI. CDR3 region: CASSEQGASEKLFF. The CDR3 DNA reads TGTGCCAGCAGTGAACAGGGGGCGTCTGAAAAACTGTTTTTT.

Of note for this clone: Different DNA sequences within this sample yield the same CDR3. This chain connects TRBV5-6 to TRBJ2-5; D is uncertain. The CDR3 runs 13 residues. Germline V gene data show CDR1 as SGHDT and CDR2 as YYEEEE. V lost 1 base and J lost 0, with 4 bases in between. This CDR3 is CASSLRYQETQYF. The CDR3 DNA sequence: TGTGCCAGCAGCTTGCGGTACCAAGAGACCCAGTACTTC. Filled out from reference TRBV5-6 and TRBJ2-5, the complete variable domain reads DAGVTQSPTHLIKTRGQQVTLRCSPKSGHDTVSWYQQALGQGPQFIFQYYEEEERQRGNFPDRFSGHQFPNYSSELNVNALLLGDSALYLCASSLRYQETQYFGPGTRLLVL.

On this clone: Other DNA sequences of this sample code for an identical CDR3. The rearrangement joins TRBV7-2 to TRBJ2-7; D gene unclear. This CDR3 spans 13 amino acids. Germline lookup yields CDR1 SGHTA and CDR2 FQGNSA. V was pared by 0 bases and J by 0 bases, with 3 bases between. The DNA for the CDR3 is TGTGCCAGCAGCTTAGCGAGCTCCTACGAGCAGTACTTC. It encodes CASSLASSYEQYF.